The clone carrying this T cell receptor beta chain has more than one count but fewer than ten. Assay used: immunoSEQ multiplex PCR; TCRdb lists only in-frame clones, some missing. The sample records some 40,000 clones, roughly four fifths being singletons. This record comes from a study of sequential checkpoint blockade in melanoma. Study summary: Arm A got nivolumab then ipilimumab; arm B the reverse, 1:1. Each arm's sequence ended with maintenance nivolumab.

Germline values: CDR1 SGHNT, CDR2 YYREEE (reference sequence). This CDR3 comprises 13 residues. Trimming removed 3 bases from V and 0 bases from J, with 6 bases in between. Described treatment: randomized to nivolumab then ipilimumab (arm A) or the reverse (arm B). From thawed PBMCs, live CD3+CD8+ cells negative for CD19 and CD56 were sorted. Sequenced here: CD8+ T cells sorted from blood (inferred from file names), sampled from a patient given nivolumab and ipilimumab in sequence. The chain employs TRBV5-4 and TRBJ2-5; unclear D gene. This clonotype was sampled from a human donor with melanoma. The CDR3 DNA is TGTGCCAGCAGCTCGGAGCACCAAGAGACCCAGTACTTC. Its translation is CASSSEHQETQYF. The full variable domain, in which reference TRBV5-4 and TRBJ2-5 provide the parts outside the CDR3, is ETGVTQSPTHLIKTRGQQVTLRCSSQSGHNTVSWYQQALGQGPQFIFQYYREEENGRGNFPPRFSGLQFPNYSSELNVNALELDDSALYLCASSSEHQETQYFGPGTRLLVL.